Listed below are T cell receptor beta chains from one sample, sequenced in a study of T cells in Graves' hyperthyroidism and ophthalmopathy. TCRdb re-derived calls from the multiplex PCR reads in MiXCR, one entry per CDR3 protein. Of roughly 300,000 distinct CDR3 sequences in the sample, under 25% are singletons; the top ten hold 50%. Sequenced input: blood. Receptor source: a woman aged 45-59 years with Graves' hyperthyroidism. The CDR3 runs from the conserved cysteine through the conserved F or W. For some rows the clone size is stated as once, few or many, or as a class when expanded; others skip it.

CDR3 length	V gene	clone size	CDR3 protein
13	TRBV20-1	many	CSARDPQKYEQYF
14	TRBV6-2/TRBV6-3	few	CASSYGGDSSPLHF
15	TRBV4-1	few	CASSQDPGLASEQYF
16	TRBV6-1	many	CASTFHGTSGTNEQFF
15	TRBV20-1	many	CSAPRGTGGTGELFF
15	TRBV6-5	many	CASSYGGLGNSQQFF
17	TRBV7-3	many	CASSLKQGSGNSYEQYF
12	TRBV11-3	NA	CASSPSPTEAFF
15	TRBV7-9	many	CASSSGLAGQETQYF
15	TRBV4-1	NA	CASSQELAGGRAQFF
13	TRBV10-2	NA	CASSEAPSQPQHF
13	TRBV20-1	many	CSARMLATETQYF
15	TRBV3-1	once	CASSQDLTSTDAQYF
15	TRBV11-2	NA	CASSVSGSSYNEQFF
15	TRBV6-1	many	CASSEAQGDGETQYF
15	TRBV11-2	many	CASSSSGGAYNEQFF
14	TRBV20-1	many	CSARDRGATTEAFF
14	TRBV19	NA	CASSIGQVNTEAFF
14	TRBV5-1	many	CASSIQGASYEQYF
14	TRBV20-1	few	CSARVGIMNTEAFF
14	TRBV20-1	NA	CSASQGIYNSPLHF
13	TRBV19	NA	CASSSGYDQPQHF